This entry lists 2 T cell receptor beta chains sequenced from one sample in a study of blood T cell repertoires in COVID-19. The method was immunoSEQ multiplex PCR; TCRdb's version includes in-frame clones alone and lacks a portion of them. The sample includes roughly 43,000 clones, around 89% of them seen just once. The sequenced material came from peripheral blood. The receptors here all came from a man aged 65-85 years with active COVID-19.

This chain joins TRBV14 and TRBJ2-5, with D possibly matching TRBD2 (6 bases). The germline CDR1 and CDR2 sequences are SGHDN and FVKESK. The CDR3 is 13 amino acids. With 3 bases removed from V and 2 bases from J, the gap between germline ends came to 7 bases. The DNA for the CDR3 is TGTGCCAGCAGCCAGAGCGGGCAAGAGACCCAGTACTTC. The encoded protein is CASSQSGQETQYF.

The chain employs TRBV5-1 and TRBJ1-3, with D possibly being TRBD1 (6 bases). The ends were cut back, 3 bases at V and 3 bases at J, with 16 bases in the middle. CDR3 length equals 16 residues. Germline values: CDR1 SGHRS, CDR2 YFSETQ. Here the CDR3 reads CASSSSTGQGGNTIYF. In DNA form, the CDR3 reads TGCGCCAGCAGCTCAAGCACAGGGCAAGGTGGAAACACCATATATTTT.